This T cell receptor (beta chain) stems from a study of neurological immune-mediated disorders. General study results and limits: The highest TCR clonal expansion occurred in HTLV-1-associated myelopathy; multiple sclerosis fell below healthy controls. None of the CDR3 amino acid sequences of expanded clones were shared across subjects, and this suggested private repertoires in all groups.

The CDR3 consists of 15 residues. The germline gives CDR1 SGHVS, CDR2 FQNEAQ. Trimming stripped 3 bases from V and 0 bases from J, with 11 bases between. This clonotype was seen at least ten times. Its antigen is not known. Synthesis of cDNA used 5'RACE (with 10-nucleotide random UMIs). A single record per CDR3 protein comes from TCRdb applying MiXCR to the 5' RACE reads. The profile shows roughly 120,000 distinct CDR3 sequences, around 3% of them singletons. The genes are TRBV7-8 and TRBJ1-2; D call uncertain. This TCR was recovered from a woman aged 25 to 39 with multiple sclerosis. Sequenced: PBMCs. CDR3: CASSFPRPTNYGYTF. The CDR3 nucleotides read TGTGCCAGCAGCTTTCCCAGGCCAACTAACTATGGCTACACCTTC.